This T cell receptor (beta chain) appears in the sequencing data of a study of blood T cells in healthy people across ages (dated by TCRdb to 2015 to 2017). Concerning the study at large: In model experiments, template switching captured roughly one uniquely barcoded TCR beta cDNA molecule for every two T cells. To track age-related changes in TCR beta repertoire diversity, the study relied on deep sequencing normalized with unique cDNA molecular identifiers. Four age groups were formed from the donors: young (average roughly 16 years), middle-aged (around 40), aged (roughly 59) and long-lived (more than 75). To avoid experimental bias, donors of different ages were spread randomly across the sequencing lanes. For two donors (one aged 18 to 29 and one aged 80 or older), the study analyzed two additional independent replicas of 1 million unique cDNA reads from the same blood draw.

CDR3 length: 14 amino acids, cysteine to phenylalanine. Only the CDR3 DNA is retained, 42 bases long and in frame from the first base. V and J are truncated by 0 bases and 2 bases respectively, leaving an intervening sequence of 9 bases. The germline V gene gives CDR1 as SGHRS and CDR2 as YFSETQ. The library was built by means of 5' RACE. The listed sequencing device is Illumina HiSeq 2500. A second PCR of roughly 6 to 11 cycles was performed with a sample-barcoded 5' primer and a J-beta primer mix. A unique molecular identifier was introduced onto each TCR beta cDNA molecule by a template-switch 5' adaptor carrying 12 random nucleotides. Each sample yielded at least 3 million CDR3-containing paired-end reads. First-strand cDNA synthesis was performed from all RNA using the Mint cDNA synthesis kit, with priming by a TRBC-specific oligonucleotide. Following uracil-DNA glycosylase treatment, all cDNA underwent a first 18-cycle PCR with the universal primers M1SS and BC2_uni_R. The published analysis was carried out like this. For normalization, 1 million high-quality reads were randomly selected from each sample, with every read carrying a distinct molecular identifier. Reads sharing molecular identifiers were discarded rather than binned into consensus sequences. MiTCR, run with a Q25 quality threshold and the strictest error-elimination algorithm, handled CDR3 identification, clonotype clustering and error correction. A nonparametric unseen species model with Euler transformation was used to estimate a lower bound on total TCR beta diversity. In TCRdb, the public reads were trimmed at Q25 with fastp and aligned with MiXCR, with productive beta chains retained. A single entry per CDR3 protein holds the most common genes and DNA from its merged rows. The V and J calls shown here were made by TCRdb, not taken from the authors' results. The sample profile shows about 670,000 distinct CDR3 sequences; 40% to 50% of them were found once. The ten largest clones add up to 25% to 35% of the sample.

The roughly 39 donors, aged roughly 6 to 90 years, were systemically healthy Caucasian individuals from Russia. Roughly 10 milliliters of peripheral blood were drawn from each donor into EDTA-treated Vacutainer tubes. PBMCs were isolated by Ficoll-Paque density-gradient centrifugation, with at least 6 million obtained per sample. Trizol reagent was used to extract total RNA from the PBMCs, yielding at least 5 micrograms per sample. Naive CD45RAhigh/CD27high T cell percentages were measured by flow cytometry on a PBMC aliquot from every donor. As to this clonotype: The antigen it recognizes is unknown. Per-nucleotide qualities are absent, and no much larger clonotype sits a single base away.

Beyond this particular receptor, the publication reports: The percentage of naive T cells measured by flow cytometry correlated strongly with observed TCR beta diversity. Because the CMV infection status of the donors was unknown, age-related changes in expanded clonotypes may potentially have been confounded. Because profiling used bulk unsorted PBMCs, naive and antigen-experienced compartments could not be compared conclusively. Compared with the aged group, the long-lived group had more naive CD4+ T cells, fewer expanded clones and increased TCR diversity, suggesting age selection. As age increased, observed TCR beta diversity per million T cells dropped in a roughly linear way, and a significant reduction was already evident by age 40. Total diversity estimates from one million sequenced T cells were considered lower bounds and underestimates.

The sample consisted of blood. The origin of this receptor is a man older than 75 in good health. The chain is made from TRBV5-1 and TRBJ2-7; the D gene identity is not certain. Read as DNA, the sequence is TGCGCCAGCAGCTTGGCGGCCAGTACCTACGAGCAGTACTTC. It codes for CASSLAASTYEQYF.